This is a list of T cell receptor beta chains from one sample in a study of breast tumors, draining lymph nodes, adjacent tissues. MiXCR was run by TCRdb on the multiplex PCR reads, yielding one entry per CDR3 protein. The table lists about 180,000 distinct CDR3 sequences, roughly a third of them singletons. The sample was axillary lymph node tissue. These receptors were obtained from a female donor with breast cancer. Some clones in this sample may be carry-over from other donors' samples. The CDR3 runs from the conserved cysteine through the conserved F or W. Fields, in order: V gene, J gene, clone size, D gene, CDR3 protein, CDR3 DNA. D genes are given only for firm matches. Rows may omit the clone size; those that give it use once, few, many or a size class.

v_gene: TRBV19; j_gene: TRBJ1-5; abundance: many; d_gene: NA; CDR3aa: CASSDRSPGQPQHF; CDR3nt: TGTGCCAGTAGTGACCGGTCCCCAGGCCAGCCCCAGCATTTT
v_gene: TRBV15; j_gene: TRBJ1-2; abundance: many; d_gene: NA; CDR3aa: CATSRDNYGYTF; CDR3nt: TGTGCCACCAGCAGAGATAACTATGGCTACACCTTC
v_gene: TRBV5-1; j_gene: TRBJ1-5; abundance: many; d_gene: NA; CDR3aa: CASSLGTEDNQPQHF; CDR3nt: TGCGCCAGCAGCCTAGGGACCGAGGACAATCAGCCCCAGCATTTT
v_gene: TRBV7-2; j_gene: TRBJ1-2; abundance: many; d_gene: TRBD1; CDR3aa: CASSLERGHGYTF; CDR3nt: TGTGCCAGCAGCTTAGAAAGGGGGCACGGCTACACCTTC
v_gene: TRBV7-3; j_gene: TRBJ2-1; abundance: NA; d_gene: TRBD2; CDR3aa: CASSPQLAEQRSSYNEQFF; CDR3nt: TGTGCCAGCAGCCCCCAACTAGCGGAACAGCGGAGCTCCTACAATGAGCAGTTCTTC
v_gene: TRBV7-3; j_gene: TRBJ2-5; abundance: NA; d_gene: TRBD2; CDR3aa: CASSLTAGETQYF; CDR3nt: TGTGCCAGCAGCTTAACAGCGGGGGAGACCCAGTACTTC
v_gene: TRBV5-1; j_gene: TRBJ2-5; abundance: many; d_gene: NA; CDR3aa: CASSPQETQYF; CDR3nt: TGCGCCAGCAGCCCACAAGAGACCCAGTACTTC
v_gene: TRBV19; j_gene: TRBJ1-2; abundance: many; d_gene: NA; CDR3aa: CASSITGLSYGYTF; CDR3nt: TGTGCCAGTAGTATAACCGGGCTATCCTATGGCTACACCTTC
v_gene: TRBV27; j_gene: TRBJ1-2; abundance: NA; d_gene: NA; CDR3aa: CASSYGGWGYGYTF; CDR3nt: TGTGCCAGCAGTTACGGGGGTTGGGGTTATGGCTACACCTTC
v_gene: TRBV6-1; j_gene: TRBJ2-7; abundance: few; d_gene: TRBD1; CDR3aa: CASRGTGGGYEQYF; CDR3nt: TGTGCCAGCAGGGGGACAGGGGGAGGCTACGAGCAGTACTTC
v_gene: TRBV5-6; j_gene: TRBJ2-7; abundance: NA; d_gene: TRBD2; CDR3aa: CASSMGGRGLYEQYF; CDR3nt: TGTGCCAGCAGCATGGGTGGGAGGGGCCTCTACGAGCAGTACTTC
v_gene: TRBV10-3; j_gene: TRBJ1-5; abundance: NA; d_gene: NA; CDR3aa: CAISGDYEQYFGPGQPQHF; CDR3nt: NA
v_gene: TRBV6-6; j_gene: TRBJ2-1; abundance: many; d_gene: NA; CDR3aa: CASSYSTSANEQFF; CDR3nt: TGTGCCAGCAGTTACTCGACTAGTGCGAATGAGCAGTTCTTC
v_gene: TRBV20-1; j_gene: TRBJ1-5; abundance: few; d_gene: NA; CDR3aa: CSARDLTQHF; CDR3nt: TGCAGTGCTAGAGACCTGACCCAGCATTTT
v_gene: TRBV6-5; j_gene: TRBJ2-3; abundance: NA; d_gene: NA; CDR3aa: CASSHSMGNTDTQYF; CDR3nt: TGTGCCAGCAGTCACTCGATGGGGAACACAGATACGCAGTATTTT
v_gene: TRBV29-1; j_gene: TRBJ1-2; abundance: NA; d_gene: NA; CDR3aa: CGVEDQYTGCTF; CDR3nt: TGCGGCGTTGAAGATCAGTACACTGGCTGCACCTTC
v_gene: TRBV12-3/TRBV12-4; j_gene: TRBJ1-3; abundance: many; d_gene: NA; CDR3aa: CASSFRPGLRSVGNTIYF; CDR3nt: TGTGCCAGCAGTTTTCGTCCAGGGTTGCGCTCAGTTGGAAACACCATATATTTT
v_gene: TRBV7-2; j_gene: TRBJ1-4; abundance: many; d_gene: TRBD1; CDR3aa: CASSRQTGVANEKLFF; CDR3nt: TGTGCCAGCAGCCGGCAGACAGGGGTGGCTAATGAAAAACTGTTTTTT
v_gene: TRBV20-1; j_gene: TRBJ1-2; abundance: many; d_gene: TRBD1; CDR3aa: CSARDSKGAPYGYTF; CDR3nt: TGCAGTGCTAGAGATTCTAAGGGGGCCCCCTATGGCTACACCTTC
v_gene: TRBV7-9; j_gene: TRBJ1-6; abundance: medium-sized; d_gene: TRBD1; CDR3aa: CASSLFAGGNSPLHF; CDR3nt: TGTGCCAGCAGCTTATTCGCAGGGGGAAATTCACCCCTCCACTTT
v_gene: TRBV2; j_gene: TRBJ1-1; abundance: NA; d_gene: NA; CDR3aa: CASRVGRDTEAFF; CDR3nt: TGTGCCAGCAGGGTGGGGCGGGACACTGAAGCTTTCTTT
v_gene: TRBV7-2; j_gene: TRBJ2-1; abundance: many; d_gene: TRBD2; CDR3aa: CASSLERGSNEQFF; CDR3nt: TGTGCCAGCAGCTTGGAGCGGGGAAGCAATGAGCAGTTCTTC
v_gene: TRBV5-4; j_gene: TRBJ1-2; abundance: NA; d_gene: NA; CDR3aa: CASGLAAGERYTF; CDR3nt: TGTGCCAGCGGCTTGGCAGCAGGGGAAAGGTACACCTTC
v_gene: TRBV25-1; j_gene: TRBJ2-1; abundance: NA; d_gene: NA; CDR3aa: CASSSGSGGGTYNEQFF; CDR3nt: TGTGCCAGCAGTTCGGGTAGTGGGGGCGGAACGTACAATGAGCAGTTCTTC
v_gene: TRBV29-1; j_gene: TRBJ2-7; abundance: many; d_gene: TRBD1; CDR3aa: CSVAGTEKTYEQYF; CDR3nt: TGCAGCGTCGCCGGGACAGAGAAGACCTACGAGCAGTACTTC
v_gene: TRBV5-4; j_gene: TRBJ2-1; abundance: NA; d_gene: TRBD1; CDR3aa: CAWTGGPNEQFF; CDR3nt: TGTGCCTGGACAGGGGGCCCAAATGAGCAGTTCTTC
v_gene: TRBV5-1; j_gene: TRBJ1-2; abundance: many; d_gene: TRBD1; CDR3aa: CASSLSQGVGYTF; CDR3nt: TGCGCCAGCAGCTTGTCCCAGGGGGTAGGCTACACCTTC
v_gene: TRBV29-1; j_gene: TRBJ2-1; abundance: many; d_gene: NA; CDR3aa: CSGVTSNEQFF; CDR3nt: TGCAGCGGCGTCACTAGCAATGAGCAGTTCTTC
v_gene: TRBV7-3; j_gene: TRBJ2-5; abundance: NA; d_gene: TRBD2; CDR3aa: CADLAGGRETQYF; CDR3nt: TGTGCCGACCTAGCGGGGGGGCGAGAGACCCAGTACTTC
v_gene: TRBV7-2; j_gene: TRBJ2-4; abundance: NA; d_gene: NA; CDR3aa: CASSLVPAPSKNIQYF; CDR3nt: TGTGCCAGCAGCTTAGTTCCAGCCCCGTCCAAAAACATTCAGTACTTC
v_gene: TRBV6-5; j_gene: TRBJ2-2; abundance: many; d_gene: NA; CDR3aa: CASSYLVDSANTGELFF; CDR3nt: TGTGCCAGCAGTTACTTGGTGGACAGCGCCAACACCGGGGAGCTGTTTTTT
v_gene: TRBV15; j_gene: TRBJ2-3; abundance: many; d_gene: TRBD1; CDR3aa: CATSWRDRDIQYF; CDR3nt: TGTGCCACCAGCTGGCGGGACAGGGACATTCAGTATTTT
v_gene: TRBV2; j_gene: TRBJ1-4; abundance: many; d_gene: TRBD1; CDR3aa: CASRVPGQGTANEKLFF; CDR3nt: TGTGCCAGCAGAGTCCCGGGACAGGGTACGGCTAATGAAAAACTGTTTTTT
v_gene: TRBV4-2; j_gene: TRBJ2-7; abundance: NA; d_gene: TRBD1; CDR3aa: CASSPNPPGQSNYEQYF; CDR3nt: TGTGCCAGCAGCCCTAACCCCCCGGGACAGAGCAACTACGAGCAGTACTTC
v_gene: TRBV2; j_gene: TRBJ1-6; abundance: many; d_gene: NA; CDR3aa: CASSEGIGWDSPLHF; CDR3nt: TGTGCCAGCAGTGAGGGGATCGGGTGGGATTCACCCCTCCACTTT
v_gene: TRBV27; j_gene: TRBJ1-2; abundance: NA; d_gene: NA; CDR3aa: CATRSRGDANYGYTF; CDR3nt: TGTGCCACCCGGAGCCGGGGGGACGCTAACTATGGCTACACCTTC
v_gene: TRBV7-8; j_gene: TRBJ1-4; abundance: many; d_gene: NA; CDR3aa: CASSLTRTRRELFF; CDR3nt: TGTGCCAGCAGCTTAACCAGGACCAGGAGGGAACTGTTTTTT
v_gene: TRBV3-1; j_gene: TRBJ2-7; abundance: NA; d_gene: NA; CDR3aa: CASSQEKRRDYEQYF; CDR3nt: TGTGCCAGCAGCCAAGAAAAGCGGAGGGACTACGAGCAGTACTTC
v_gene: TRBV6-4; j_gene: TRBJ2-3; abundance: NA; d_gene: TRBD2; CDR3aa: CASRLAGTYTDTQYF; CDR3nt: TGTGCCAGCAGGCTAGCGGGAACATACACAGATACGCAGTATTTT
v_gene: TRBV10-3; j_gene: TRBJ2-7; abundance: once; d_gene: NA; CDR3aa: CAISESVGAAYEQYF; CDR3nt: TGTGCCATCAGTGAGTCTGTGGGGGCCGCCTACGAGCAGTACTTC
v_gene: TRBV3-1; j_gene: TRBJ2-3; abundance: NA; d_gene: NA; CDR3aa: CASSQEDYQGADTQYF; CDR3nt: TGTGCCAGCAGCCAAGAGGACTACCAGGGGGCAGATACGCAGTATTTT
v_gene: TRBV27; j_gene: TRBJ2-7; abundance: few; d_gene: NA; CDR3aa: CASSVWGDGKGEQYF; CDR3nt: TGTGCCAGCAGTGTCTGGGGGGACGGGAAGGGCGAGCAGTACTTC